One T cell receptor beta chain is described in this entry. Its specificity is not known. This PCR relied on a set of 60 Vbeta primers and 13 Jbeta primers. Only in-frame clones appear in the TCRdb table, and some are missing; sequencing was by immunoSEQ multiplex PCR. The sample shows 150,000 to 190,000 clones, about 80% of them seen only once. CDR3 length: 15 residues. Per germline, CDR1 MNHEY and CDR2 SVGAGI. Losses at the gene ends were 6 bases for V and 0 bases for J; bases not matched to a gene: 8. Healthy donors of bone marrow made up the group. This sample was included in a study of cytomegalovirus exposure and HLA in healthy donors. The study's findings and limits: In a later analysis, HLA-associated beta chains showed higher expansion and lower generation probabilities than comparable chains.

The TCR comes from a woman aged 50 to 65 in good health and CMV-seropositive. Sequencing used PBMCs. V gene TRBV6-5 combines with J gene TRBJ2-7, with 7 bases that match TRBD1. For the CDR3, the DNA is TGTGCCAGCAGGTTGACAGGGTACAGCTCCTACGAGCAGTACTTC. Translation gives CASRLTGYSSYEQYF.